The text below deals with one T cell receptor (beta chain). The data belong to a study of blood T cell repertoires in COVID-19. Participant age was roughly 18 to 100 years, and participants resided in about two dozen US areas. Germline loops: CDR1 SGHKS, CDR2 YYEKEE (reference sequence). With 3 bases clipped from V and 5 bases from J, the junction kept 11 bases outside the gene matches. The length of the CDR3 is 16 residues. Profiled with immunoSEQ multiplex PCR; TCRdb holds only in-frame clones, not every one. The sample holds roughly 260,000 clones; about 83% are singletons and the top ten take approximately 4%.

This TCR was recovered from a woman in her forties who had been exposed to COVID-19. The sequenced material came from PBMCs or T cells enriched from blood (not recorded which). The V call is TRBV5-5, the J call TRBJ1-1, with TRBD1 matching 9 bases. The CDR3, as DNA: TGTGCCAGCAGCTCCACCGGGACAGGGCTGGCGACTGAAGCTTTCTTT. It codes for CASSSTGTGLATEAFF.